The entry that follows covers one T cell receptor beta chain sequence. The antigen remains unidentified. CD4+ T cells specific for antigen were expanded with viral peptide pools by the ViraFEST assay before sequencing. Isolation of CD4+ T cells took place after 10 days of culture. Two-dose BNT162b2 or mRNA-1273 vaccination was given to participants. Vaccinated recipients, who were negative for nucleocapsid antibodies, had no history of SARS-CoV-2 infection. Replacing half the medium with IL-2 medium was done on days 3 and 7. Germline trimming cut 1 base from V and 0 bases from J; bases unmatched to any gene: 2. The V gene's germline CDR1 is SGHTA and CDR2 FQGNSA. This CDR3 is 16 amino acids long. The sample is drawn from a study of vaccination effects on CD4 cells after COVID-19. Looking at the study overall: Post-vaccine sample collection fell at a median of 72 days after the second dose.

Repertoires were generated with immunoSEQ multiplex PCR, while TCRdb's copy carries only in-frame clones and drops some. The sample shows some 25,000 clones, around 79% of them seen only once. Points from the study as a whole: Few convalescent patients and no early post-infection timepoints were included in the study.

The sample was CD4+ T cells from PBMCs cultured with SARS-CoV-2 spike peptides, taken after COVID-19 vaccination. The rearrangement uses TRBV7-2 and TRBJ1-4; 7 bases match TRBD1. This sequence originates from a human donor who received a COVID-19 vaccine. The CDR3 bases are TGTGCCAGCAGCTTAGTAGGGGGCTCAACTAATGAAAAACTGTTTTTT. It translates to CASSLVGGSTNEKLFF.